This TCR beta chain was identified in a study of a mutant IDH1 vaccine in newly diagnosed glioma. For the study at large: Visit V12 happened at week 35; visit V13 happened at week 47.

The CDR3 sequence is 11 residues long. Germline CDR1 GTSNPN, CDR2 SVGIG (reference sequence). With V trimmed by 5 bases and J by 7 bases, 5 bases remained unmatched. Sequencing used immunoSEQ multiplex PCR; TCRdb keeps in-frame clones, though not all of them. In the table there are about 26,000 clones, roughly 85% of which are singletons. Turning to this clone: Its antigen is unknown.

Time point indicated: week 35, safety follow-up. Every vaccine dose comprised 300 ug of mutant IDH1 20-mer peptide plus topical imiquimod. Donors harbored newly found WHO grade 3 or 4 IDH1-mutant, ATRX-lost astrocytomas. The sequence came from a man aged 30 to 45 with glioma. This chain joins TRBV30 and TRBJ2-7; 7 bases match TRBD2. Sequenced material: PBMCs, taken from a glioma patient whose treatment included an IDH1 peptide vaccine. The chain's CDR3 is CAWSLADEQYF. The CDR3 bases are TGTGCCTGGTCCCTAGCGGATGAGCAGTACTTC.